One and the same sample provided the 20 T cell receptor beta chains below, sequenced in a study of T cells in Graves' hyperthyroidism and ophthalmopathy. Researchers took RNA transcripts and amplified the TCR beta CDR3 regions from them. RT-PCR in the first round (using the HTBI primer set) targeted the TCR CDR3. TCRdb reanalysed the multiplex PCR reads using MiXCR and keeps one entry per CDR3 protein. The sample gives roughly 500,000 distinct CDR3 sequences, roughly 46% of which show up once; around 20% is in the top ten. The source material was peripheral blood or thyroid tissue (not recorded which). The receptors shown here come from an adult woman with Graves' disease, either hyperthyroidism or ophthalmopathy (not recorded which).

This clonotype has just one count. This chain connects TRBV9 to TRBJ2-1; D gene uncertain. CDR1 is SGDLS, CDR2 YYNGEE, per germline. The CDR3 runs to 15 residues. Trimming pared 0 bases from V and 0 bases from J, leaving 7 bases between. CDR3 region: CASSVGLSSYNEQFF. CDR3 coding DNA: TGTGCCAGCAGCGTAGGCCTGAGCTCCTACAATGAGCAGTTCTTC.

The rearrangement links TRBV29-1 to TRBJ1-5; D gene ambiguous. The germline gives CDR1 SQVTM, CDR2 ANQGSEA. Trimming removed 5 bases from V and 1 base from J, with 12 bases in between. The CDR3 contains 14 residues. CDR3 sequence: CSVCWGGSNQPQHF. In nucleotides, the CDR3 is TGCAGCGTTTGCTGGGGAGGAAGCAATCAGCCCCAGCATTTT. Drawing the rest from reference TRBV29-1 and TRBJ1-5, the complete variable domain is SAVISQKPSRDICQRGTSLTIQCQVDSQVTMMFWYRQQPGQSLTLIATANQGSEATYESGFVIDKFPISRPNLTFSTLTVSNMSPEDSSIYLCSVCWGGSNQPQHFGDGTRLSIL.

The rearrangement joins TRBV7-3 to TRBJ2-2, with D possibly TRBD1 on 5 matching bases. Per the germline V gene, CDR1 is SGHTA and CDR2 is FQGTGA. This CDR3 is 17 amino acids long. With 1 base removed from V and 5 bases from J, the gap between germline ends came to 17 bases. DNA of the CDR3: TGTGCCAGCAGCTTAAGTGCCAGGGATGGACGGACCGGGGAGCTGTTTTTT. Its translation is CASSLSARDGRTGELFF.

This clonotype was seen ten or more times. The chain links TRBV20-1 to TRBJ2-5; D is undetermined. CDR1 and CDR2 (germline): DFQATT, SNEGSKA (reference sequence). The CDR3 loop spans 15 amino acids. With 3 bases removed from V and 5 bases from J, the gap between germline ends came to 19 bases. In nucleotides, the CDR3 is TGCAGTGCTAGCATTACCGACGGCGTCGCCGAGACCCAGTACTTC. It is translated as CSASITDGVAETQYF.

The chain employs TRBV7-9 and TRBJ2-7, with D perhaps given as TRBD1 or TRBD2 (5 bases each). CDR1 SEHNR and CDR2 FQNEAQ come from the germline V gene (reference sequence). This CDR3 comprises 14 residues. V was trimmed by 8 bases and J by 3 bases, leaving 17 bases between them. CDR3 in amino acids: CASGHRDQNYEQYF. As DNA, the CDR3 is TGTGCCAGCGGCCACCGGGACCAGAACTACGAGCAGTACTTC.

There are many counts of this clonotype. V and J are TRBV29-1 and TRBJ1-2, with 9 positions matching TRBD1. This CDR3 contains 16 residues. CDR1 is SQVTM and CDR2 is ANQGSEA in the germline V gene. Unmatched junction bases numbered 11, after V lost 6 bases and J lost 0 bases. In DNA form, the CDR3 reads TGCAGCGTGGATACCGGGACAGGGCCAGCTAACTATGGCTACACCTTC. It is translated as CSVDTGTGPANYGYTF.

This clonotype was counted many times. The rearrangement uses TRBV20-1 and TRBJ1-5, with D uncertain. Per germline, CDR1 DFQATT and CDR2 SNEGSKA (reference sequence). This CDR3 has 18 amino acids. Trimming took 0 bases from V and 2 from J, leaving 20 bases between them. Written as DNA, the CDR3 is TGCAGTGCTAGAGATGCTTCGCGGGAGCGGGGAGGCAATCAGCCCCAGCATTTT. Its protein is CSARDASRERGGNQPQHF.

Ten or more counts support this clonotype. The chain joins TRBV20-1 to TRBJ1-2; TRBD1 agrees at 8 bases. Germline V gene lookup returns CDR1 DFQATT and CDR2 SNEGSKA (reference sequence). With 7 bases clipped from V and 7 bases from J, the junction kept 14 bases outside the gene matches. The CDR3 extends over 14 amino acids. CDR3 amino acids: CSVPAPQGGGGYTF. CDR3 DNA: TGCAGTGTACCAGCCCCACAGGGGGGGGGTGGCTACACCTTC.

The CDR3 region has the DNA TGCGCCAGCAGTGGGGACGGCGGTCGCGCCCAGCATTTT. It yields the protein CASSGDGGRAQHF. The chain combines TRBV10-2 with TRBJ1-5; tentative D call: TRBD1 (5 bases). V lost 4 bases and J 11 bases, leaving 15 bases between the germline ends. Germline values: CDR1 WSHSY, CDR2 SAAADI. This CDR3 has 13 residues.

The sample holds many counts of this clonotype. The J gene is TRBJ2-5, the V gene TRBV15; D possibly corresponds to TRBD2 (6 bases). The CDR3 is 15 residues long. V lost 0 bases, J lost 5 bases, and 13 bases lay in between. In germline, CDR1 is LNHNV, CDR2 YYDKDF (reference sequence). CDR3 sequence reads: CATSRDPGAGETQYF. The CDR3 region has the DNA TGTGCCACCAGCAGAGATCCGGGCGCGGGGGAGACCCAGTACTTC.

This clonotype was seen ten or more times. The CDR3, as DNA: TGTGCCACCAGCAGAGATCGAACTAGCGGGAGCACCGGGGAGCTGTTTTTT. Translated, it gives CATSRDRTSGSTGELFF. The chain links TRBV15 to TRBJ2-2; 11 bases align to TRBD2. Germline-derived CDR1 and CDR2 are LNHNV and YYDKDF (reference sequence). Unmatched junction bases numbered 4, after V lost 0 bases and J lost 4 bases. This CDR3 comprises 17 residues.

This clonotype was found many times. A much bigger clone sits one base away, suggesting this may be a read error. The chain is built from TRBV7-2 and TRBJ2-7, with TRBD1 identical over 7 bases. Germline V lookup: CDR1 SGHTA, CDR2 FQGNSA. The J segment lost 0 bases and the V segment lost 6 bases, leaving 5 bases of the junction unmatched. The CDR3 is made up of 14 amino acids. CDR3 sequence: CASSPGQSSYEQYF. DNA for the CDR3: TGTGCCAGCAGTCCGGGACAGAGCTCCTACGAGCAGTACTTC.

The gene calls are TRBV12-3 or TRBV12-4 and TRBJ1-5; D uncertain. V lost 2 bases to trimming and J lost 3 bases, with 14 bases between them. The CDR3 covers 16 residues. The CDR3 protein is CASSLIDPFLNQPQHF. CDR3 DNA sequence: TGTGCCAGCAGTTTAATCGACCCGTTCCTCAATCAGCCCCAGCATTTT.

The rearrangement links TRBV11-2 to TRBJ2-7, with 10 nucleotides matching TRBD2. This CDR3 is built from 16 residues. Germline lookup yields CDR1 SGHAT and CDR2 FQNNGV. The junction had 11 bases not matched to a gene; V was cut back by 4 bases and J by 5 bases. The CDR3 spells CASSSLLAGVRNEQYF. DNA of the CDR3: TGTGCCAGCAGCTCCCTCCTAGCGGGAGTCAGAAACGAGCAGTACTTC.

For this clonotype: One junction end disagrees with the germline gene, perhaps due to a read error. The CDR3: CASSLNEYGGELFF. CDR3 bases: TGTGCTAGCAGCTTAAATGAGTATGGCGGGGAGCTGTTTTTT. V usage is TRBV7-7 and J usage is TRBJ2-2; no clear D. The germline V gene encodes CDR1 SSHAT and CDR2 FNYEAQ (reference sequence). The CDR3 is 14 amino acids. Supplemented by reference TRBV7-7 and TRBJ2-2, the full variable domain reads GAGVSQSPRYKVTKRGQDVTLRCDPISSHATLYWYQQALGQGPEFLTYFNYEAQPDKSGLPSDRFSAERPEGSISTLTIQRTEQRDSAMYRCASSLNEYGGELFFGEGSRLTVL.

This clonotype was counted a single time. The chain links TRBV25-1 to TRBJ2-5; 8 nucleotides line up with TRBD2. The CDR3 contains 13 residues. The germline gives CDR1 MGHDK, CDR2 SYGVNS. The CDR3 loop reads CARVGAGDETQYF. DNA for the CDR3: TGTGCTAGAGTCGGAGCGGGAGACGAGACCCAGTACTTC.

The V and J genes are TRBV10-3 and TRBJ1-5; 10 positions agree with TRBD1. CDR1 ENHRY and CDR2 SYGVKD come from the germline V gene. The J segment lost 3 bases and the V segment lost 5 bases, leaving 4 bases of the junction unmatched. The length of the CDR3 is 15 residues. The CDR3 reads CAISPGQGNNQPQHF. CDR3 nucleotide sequence: TGTGCCATCAGTCCGGGACAGGGGAACAATCAGCCCCAGCATTTT.

Many counts were recorded for this clonotype. The V call is TRBV6-1, the J call TRBJ2-2; D is perhaps TRBD1 (6 bases). Trimming left V 6 bases short and J 0 bases short, with 11 bases between. From germline, CDR1 is MNHNS and CDR2 SASEGT. There are 15 residues in the CDR3. CDR3 sequence (DNA): TGTGCCAGCAGAAACAGGGCCGCGAACACCGGGGAGCTGTTTTTT. The encoded protein is CASRNRAANTGELFF.

J is TRBJ2-2 and V is TRBV5-4; tentatively, D is TRBD1 (5 bases). This CDR3 is built from 16 residues. The V gene lost 1 base and the J gene lost 3 bases, with 13 bases spanning the gap. The germline V gene encodes CDR1 SGHNT and CDR2 YYREEE (reference sequence). The CDR3 sequence is CASSLSPGMDTGELFF. The CDR3 region has the DNA TGTGCCAGCAGCTTGTCACCAGGGATGGACACCGGGGAGCTGTTTTTT.

This clonotype was detected only a few times. This may come from a read error, since a much larger clone is one base off. Likely a read error: the CDR3 ends without its conserved phenylalanine or tryptophan. V usage is TRBV5-1 and J usage is TRBJ1-1; D gene ambiguous. CDR3 length: 14 amino acids. Germline values: CDR1 SGHRS, CDR2 YFSETQ. Trimming shortened V by 5 bases and J by 1 base, and 12 bases separated the two germline ends. The CDR3 bases are TGCGCCAGCAGTTCCCCGAAACAGAACACTGAAGCTTTCCTT. It codes for CASSSPKQNTEAFL.